Described below is a single T cell receptor beta chain sequence and its context. Its antigen is not known. The sample originates from a study of cytomegalovirus exposure and HLA in healthy donors. General study findings and limits: The study flagged 150 to 200 TCR beta chains as cytomegalovirus-associated. In a later analysis, approximately 15,000 TCR beta sequences were associated with HLA alleles at 0.05 false discovery rate. Productive status was seen about 90% or about 30% of the time for most TCR beta V segments in an earlier analysis.

The CDR3 spans 17 residues. Trimming removed 2 bases from V and 0 bases from J, with 14 bases in between. Germline lookup yields CDR1 LGHNA and CDR2 YNFKEQ. The PCR contained 60 Vbeta and 13 Jbeta primers. The repertoire was sequenced with immunoSEQ multiplex PCR; TCRdb's copy has only in-frame clones and lacks some. The sample includes around 130,000 clones, over 60% seen only once; the top ten take roughly 2%. The J gene is TRBJ2-1, the V gene TRBV4-2, with D possibly TRBD2 on 6 matching bases. The TCR sequence derives from a man between 18 and 35 years old in good health and CMV-seronegative. The sample consisted of PBMCs. DNA for the CDR3: TGTGCCAGCAGCCAACCCCGGGACTTCAGCTCCTACAATGAGCAGTTCTTC. Protein sequence: CASSQPRDFSSYNEQFF.